This TCR beta chain was obtained from a study of T cells in women clearing cervical HPV infection. Study background: Cases: HPV16-related CIN3 or worse on histology, 2 invasive cancers. Findings and caveats of the study: Repertoire richness, not evenness, was significantly elevated in CIN3+ cases versus controls.

Germline-derived CDR1 and CDR2 are SNHLY and FYNNEI. This CDR3 spans 14 amino acids. Trimming at V came to 6 bases and at J to 5 bases, leaving 5 bases not matched to a gene. Produced via immunoSEQ multiplex PCR; TCRdb's table is partial and in-frame only. The sample has more than 20,000 clones; the top ten hold approximately 25%. Of note for this clone: Its antigen is still unknown. The read terminates 3 residues before the CDR3 end, so the remaining end is supplied by the germline J gene.

V and J are TRBV2 and TRBJ1-2; 11 bases match TRBD1. Sequenced: blood buffy coat. The receptor was derived from a woman between 18 and 70 years old with a cervical HPV16 infection that either progressed to CIN3+ or cleared (not recorded which). The covered CDR3 bases are TGTGCCAGCAGCGCGGACAGGGGGCCTTATGGC. It yields the protein CASSADRGPYG. The whole CDR3 region reads CASSADRGPYGYTF.